The rows below give T cell receptor beta chains drawn from one sample of a study of blood T cell repertoires in COVID-19. Assay: immunoSEQ multiplex PCR; the TCRdb copy retains only in-frame clones and omits some. Of about 130,000 clones listed, roughly four fifths are singletons. The sequenced sample consisted of PBMCs or T cells enriched from blood (not recorded which). These receptor sequences come from a middle-aged man who had recovered from COVID-19. Each CDR3 is given with its conserved first and last residue. The D gene is left open where the match is weak. Clone sizes are given selectively: once, few, many, or a class where the clone is expanded.

v_call,clone_size,d_call,j_call,cdr3_nt,cdr3_aa
TRBV6-5,.,.,TRBJ1-1,TGTGCCAGCACTCCGGGGGGCAGGGGGAACACTGAAGCTTTCTTT,CASTPGGRGNTEAFF
TRBV5-4,.,TRBD2,TRBJ2-5,TGTGCCAGCAGCTCGGGAGGGACTAGCAGAACAGAGACCCAGTACTTC,CASSSGGTSRTETQYF
TRBV7-2,once,TRBD1,TRBJ1-1,TGTGCCAGCAGCTTAGCGCCGGGACAGGGGGGGGCCATGAACACTGAAGCTTTCTTT,CASSLAPGQGGAMNTEAFF
TRBV18,.,.,TRBJ1-6,TGTGCCAGCTCGTTAGAGGGTAGTTCACCCCTCCACTTT,CASSLEGSSPLHF
TRBV10-3,once,TRBD2,TRBJ2-3,TGTGCCATCAGTGAGCCGACTGGACTAGCGGAAGGCACAGATACGCAGTATTTT,CAISEPTGLAEGTDTQYF
TRBV5-6,.,.,TRBJ1-1,TGTGCCAGCAGCTTGGTGGGGGCTTCTGAAGCTTTCTTT,CASSLVGASEAFF
TRBV3-1/TRBV3-2,.,.,TRBJ1-6,TGTGCCAGCAGCCATACAGGTTCACCCCTCCACTTT,CASSHTGSPLHF
TRBV12-5,once,TRBD1,TRBJ1-1,TGTGCTAGTGGTTTCGGACAGGGGGTGAAAACTGAAGCTTTCTTT,CASGFGQGVKTEAFF
TRBV4-3,.,TRBD1,TRBJ1-6,TGCGCCAGCAGCCAAAGGACAGGGAGACCCCTCCACTTT,CASSQRTGRPLHF
TRBV12-3/TRBV12-4,once,.,TRBJ1-3,TGTGCCAGCAGTTTGATGGGCGGGAACACCATATATTTT,CASSLMGGNTIYF
TRBV30,.,.,TRBJ1-6,TGTGCCTGGAAAACCCCCAGGGGTACCTACTATAATTCACCCCTCCACTTT,CAWKTPRGTYYNSPLHF
TRBV28,.,TRBD1,TRBJ1-5,TGTGCCAGCAGTTTATCACAGGGGGGCAATCAGCCCCAGCATTTT,CASSLSQGGNQPQHF
TRBV7-9,once,.,TRBJ1-4,TGTGCCAGCAGCTTAACAGGGAGTTCCGAAAAACTGTTTTTT,CASSLTGSSEKLFF
TRBV6-2/TRBV6-3,.,.,TRBJ2-7,TGTGCCAGCAGTTATAGAGACCCACTACTACAGTACTTC,CASSYRDPLLQYF
TRBV19,few,TRBD2,TRBJ2-3,TGTGCCAGCGGGACTAGCGGGGGCCGTAGCACAGATACGCAGTATTTT,CASGTSGGRSTDTQYF
TRBV3-1/TRBV3-2,.,.,TRBJ1-1,TGTGCCAGCAGCCCCACAGGGAGGGGTGAAGCTTTCTTT,CASSPTGRGEAFF
TRBV7-9,.,TRBD2,TRBJ2-6,TGTGCCAGCAGCTTCTCGGGAGGGGTTGCTGGGGCCAACGTCCTGACTTTC,CASSFSGGVAGANVLTF
TRBV2,.,TRBD1,TRBJ1-4,TGTGCCAGCAGTGTATTCGGACAGGGGCCTAATGAAAAACTGTTTTTT,CASSVFGQGPNEKLFF
TRBV7-2,once,.,TRBJ2-5,TGTGCCAGCAGCCTCAACAGCGGCGGAGGAGGAGAGACCCAGTACTTC,CASSLNSGGGGETQYF
TRBV10-3,.,.,TRBJ2-2,TGTGCCATCAGTGAGTTACGGTTGGTGACCGGGGAGCTGTTTTTT,CAISELRLVTGELFF
TRBV6-1,.,TRBD2,TRBJ2-5,TGTGCCAGCAGTGAAGCCGTCCTAGGACTAGCGGGGGGGGAAGAGACCCAGTACTTC,CASSEAVLGLAGGEETQYF
TRBV3-1/TRBV3-2,.,TRBD1,TRBJ1-2,TGTGCCAGCAGCCTGTGGGGCCAGGGGGCAAGGGAGGGCTACACCTTC,CASSLWGQGAREGYTF
TRBV4-1,once,.,TRBJ2-7,TGCGCCAGCAGCCAGCCGGACAGTTCCAATTTCTACGAGCAGTACTTC,CASSQPDSSNFYEQYF
TRBV28,.,TRBD2,TRBJ2-3,TGTGCCAGCAGGGGAGGGTCTTCGGGGGTGGCCCATACGCAGTATTTT,CASRGGSSGVAHTQYF
TRBV2,few,TRBD1,TRBJ1-6,TGTGCCAGCAGTGGACAGGGGCTTGATTCACCCCTCCACTTT,CASSGQGLDSPLHF
TRBV7-8,once,.,TRBJ2-1,TGTGCCAGCAGCCCACGGTCAGGGGAGCAGTTCTTC,CASSPRSGEQFF
TRBV28,.,.,TRBJ1-5,TGTGCCAGCAGTTTATTTGCGGGCAGTCGCAATCAGCCCCAGCATTTT,CASSLFAGSRNQPQHF
TRBV19,.,.,TRBJ2-2,TGTGCCAGTAGTATACTGAACACCGGGGAGCTGTTTTTT,CASSILNTGELFF
TRBV11-3,.,TRBD1,TRBJ2-2,TGTGCCAGCAGCCCGAGGACAGGGGGTAGCGGGGAGCTGTTTTTT,CASSPRTGGSGELFF
TRBV7-6,.,TRBD1,TRBJ1-2,TGTGCCAGCAGCTTAGGGACAGGGGTTAACTATGGCTACACCTTC,CASSLGTGVNYGYTF
TRBV24-1,.,TRBD1,TRBJ2-1,TGTGCCACCAGTGATTGGGGGACAGGGGATTACAATGAGCAGTTCTTC,CATSDWGTGDYNEQFF
TRBV6-5,.,.,TRBJ1-1,TGTGCCAGCAGTTACAAGAGGGACACTGAAGCTTTCTTT,CASSYKRDTEAFF
TRBV6-5,.,.,TRBJ1-6,TGTGCCAGCAGTTACCGACGGGATTCACCCCTCCACTTT,CASSYRRDSPLHF
TRBV12-3/TRBV12-4,.,.,TRBJ1-6,TGTGCCAGCAGGCAGGGAAATTCACCCCTCCACTTT,CASRQGNSPLHF
TRBV30,.,.,TRBJ1-1,TGTGCCTGGATATCTCCAGGGTATAACACTGAAGCTTTCTTT,CAWISPGYNTEAFF
TRBV5-8,few,.,TRBJ2-2,TGTGCCAGCAGTAGGCAGGGTAACGCCGGGGAGCTGTTTTTT,CASSRQGNAGELFF
TRBV2,.,TRBD2,TRBJ2-1,TGTGCCAGCAGTACGACTAGCGGGATCTCCTACAATGAGCAGTTCTTC,CASSTTSGISYNEQFF
TRBV2,.,TRBD1,TRBJ1-1,TGTGCCAGAACAGGGGTAGGGAACACTGAAGCTTTCTTT,CARTGVGNTEAFF
TRBV4-2,.,.,TRBJ1-2,TGTGCCAGCAGCCAAGTAACCACGCAGGGAAACTATGGCTACACCTTC,CASSQVTTQGNYGYTF
TRBV7-9,.,TRBD1,TRBJ2-7,TGTGCCAGCAGCTCAGGACAGGGATCGTCCTACGAGCAGTACTTC,CASSSGQGSSYEQYF
TRBV9,.,TRBD2,TRBJ2-3,TGTGCCAGCAGCGTAGTTAGCGGGGGGTCGTATACGCAGTATTTT,CASSVVSGGSYTQYF
TRBV9,.,.,TRBJ1-4,TGTGCCAGCAGCGTACGTTTTAATGAAAAACTGTTTTTT,CASSVRFNEKLFF
TRBV12-3/TRBV12-4,.,.,TRBJ2-1,TGTGCCAGCAGCCTTATCAGGGACAATGAGCAGTTCTTC,CASSLIRDNEQFF
TRBV21-1,.,.,TRBJ1-1,TGTGCCAGCAGCAAAGGAGCCAGGGTCCACACTGAAGCTTTCTTT,CASSKGARVHTEAFF
TRBV27,.,.,TRBJ1-2,TGTGCCAGCAGGTTAGGGGCCAACTCTAACTATGGCTACACCTTC,CASRLGANSNYGYTF
TRBV6-5,.,TRBD1,TRBJ2-2,TGTGCCATTCTCGGGACAGGGAACACCGGGGAGCTGTTTTTT,CAILGTGNTGELFF
TRBV19,.,TRBD1,TRBJ2-3,TGTGCCAGTAGTATCAGGGGGTCAGATACGCAGTATTTT,CASSIRGSDTQYF
TRBV6-5,.,TRBD1,TRBJ1-5,TGTGCCAGCAGTCCCAGGGGGCGCGGCAATCAGCCCCAGCATTTT,CASSPRGRGNQPQHF